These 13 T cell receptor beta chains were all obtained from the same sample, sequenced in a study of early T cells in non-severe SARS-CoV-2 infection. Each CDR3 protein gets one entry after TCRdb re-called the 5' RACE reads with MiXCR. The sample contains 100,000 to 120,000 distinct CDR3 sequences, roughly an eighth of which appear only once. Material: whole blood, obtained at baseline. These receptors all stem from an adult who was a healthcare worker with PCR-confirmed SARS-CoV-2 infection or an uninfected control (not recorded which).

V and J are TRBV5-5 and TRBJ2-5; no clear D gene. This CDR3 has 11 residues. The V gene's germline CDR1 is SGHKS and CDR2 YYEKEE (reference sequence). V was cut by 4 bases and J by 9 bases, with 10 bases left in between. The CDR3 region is CASSASVAQYF. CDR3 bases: TGTGCCAGCAGCGCAAGTGTGGCCCAGTACTTC.

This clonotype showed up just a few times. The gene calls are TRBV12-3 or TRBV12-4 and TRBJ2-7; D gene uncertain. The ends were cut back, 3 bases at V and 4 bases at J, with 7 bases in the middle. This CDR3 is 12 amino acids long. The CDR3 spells CASSLPAYEQYF. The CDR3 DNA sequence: TGTGCCAGCAGTTTGCCCGCGTACGAGCAGTACTTC.

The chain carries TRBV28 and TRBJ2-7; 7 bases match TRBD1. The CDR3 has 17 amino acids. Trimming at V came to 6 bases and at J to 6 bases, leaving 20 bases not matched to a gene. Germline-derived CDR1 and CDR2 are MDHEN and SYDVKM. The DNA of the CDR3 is TGTGCCAGCAGCGAAAGGGGGCGCTTGAAACGGTATCGCGAGCAGTACTTC. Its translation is CASSERGRLKRYREQYF.

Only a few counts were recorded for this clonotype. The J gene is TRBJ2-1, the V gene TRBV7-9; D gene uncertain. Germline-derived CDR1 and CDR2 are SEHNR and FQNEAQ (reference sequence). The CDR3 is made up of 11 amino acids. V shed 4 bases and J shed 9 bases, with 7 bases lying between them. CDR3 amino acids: CASSYSPEQFF. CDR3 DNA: TGTGCCAGCAGCTACTCCCCTGAGCAGTTCTTC.

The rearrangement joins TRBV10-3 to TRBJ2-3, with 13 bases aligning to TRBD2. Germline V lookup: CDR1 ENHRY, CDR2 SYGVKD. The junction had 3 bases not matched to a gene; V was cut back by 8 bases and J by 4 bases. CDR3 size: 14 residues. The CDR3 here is CAIATSGGADTQYF. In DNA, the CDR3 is TGTGCCATCGCAACTAGCGGGGGGGCAGATACGCAGTATTTT.

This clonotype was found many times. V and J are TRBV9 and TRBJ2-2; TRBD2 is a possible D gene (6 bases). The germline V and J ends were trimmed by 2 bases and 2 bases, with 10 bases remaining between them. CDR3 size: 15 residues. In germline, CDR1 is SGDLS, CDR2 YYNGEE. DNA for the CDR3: TGTGCCAGCAGCGTTGGGGGGATCAACACCGGGGAGCTGTTTTTT. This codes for CASSVGGINTGELFF.

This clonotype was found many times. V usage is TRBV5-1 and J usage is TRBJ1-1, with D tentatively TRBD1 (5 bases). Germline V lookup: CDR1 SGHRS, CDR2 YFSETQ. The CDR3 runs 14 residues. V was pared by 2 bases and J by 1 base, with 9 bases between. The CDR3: CASSLGQPNTEAFF. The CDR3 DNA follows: TGCGCCAGCAGCTTAGGACAACCGAACACTGAAGCTTTCTTT.

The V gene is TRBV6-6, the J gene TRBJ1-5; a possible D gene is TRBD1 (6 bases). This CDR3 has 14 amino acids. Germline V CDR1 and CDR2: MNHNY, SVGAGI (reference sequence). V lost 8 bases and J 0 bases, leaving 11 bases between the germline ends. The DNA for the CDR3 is TGTGCCAGCGGCCGGGACATTAGCAATCAGCCCCAGCATTTT. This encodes CASGRDISNQPQHF.

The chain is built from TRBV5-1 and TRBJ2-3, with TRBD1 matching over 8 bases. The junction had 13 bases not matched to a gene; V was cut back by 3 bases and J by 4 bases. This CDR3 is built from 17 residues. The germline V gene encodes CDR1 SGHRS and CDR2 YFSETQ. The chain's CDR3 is CASSSRNRQGMADTQYF. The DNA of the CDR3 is TGCGCCAGCAGCTCCAGAAACCGACAGGGGATGGCAGATACGCAGTATTTT.

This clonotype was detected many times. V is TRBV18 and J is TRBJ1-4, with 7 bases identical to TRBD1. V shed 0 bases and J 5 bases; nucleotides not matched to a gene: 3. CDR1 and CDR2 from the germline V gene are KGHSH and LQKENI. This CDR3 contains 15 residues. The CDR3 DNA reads TGTGCCAGCTCACCACCACAGGGGTTCAATGAAAAACTGTTTTTT. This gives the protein CASSPPQGFNEKLFF. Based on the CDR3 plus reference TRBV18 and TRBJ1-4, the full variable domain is NAGVMQNPRHLVRRRGQEARLRCSPMKGHSHVYWYRQLPEEGLKFMVYLQKENIIDESGMPKERFSAEFPKEGPSILRIQQVVRGDSAAYFCASSPPQGFNEKLFFGSGTQLSVL.

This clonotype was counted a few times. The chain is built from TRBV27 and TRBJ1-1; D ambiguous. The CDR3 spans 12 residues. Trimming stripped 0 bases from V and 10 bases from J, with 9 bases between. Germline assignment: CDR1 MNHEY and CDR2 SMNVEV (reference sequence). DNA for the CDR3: TGTGCCAGCAGTTTATCCACGGGAAGAGCTTTCTTT. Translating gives CASSLSTGRAFF.

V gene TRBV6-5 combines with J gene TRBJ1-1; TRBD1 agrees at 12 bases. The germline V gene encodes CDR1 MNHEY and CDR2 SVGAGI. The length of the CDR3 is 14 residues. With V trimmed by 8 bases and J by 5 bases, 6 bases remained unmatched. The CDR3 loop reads CASGRDRGLTEAFF. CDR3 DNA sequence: TGTGCCAGCGGGAGGGACAGGGGGCTTACTGAAGCTTTCTTT.

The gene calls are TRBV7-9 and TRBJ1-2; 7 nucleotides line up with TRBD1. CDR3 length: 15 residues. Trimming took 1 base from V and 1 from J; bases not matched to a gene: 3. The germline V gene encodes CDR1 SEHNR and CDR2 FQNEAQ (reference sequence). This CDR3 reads CASSLGQGYNYGYTF. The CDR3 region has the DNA TGTGCCAGCAGCTTAGGACAGGGATATAACTATGGCTACACCTTC.